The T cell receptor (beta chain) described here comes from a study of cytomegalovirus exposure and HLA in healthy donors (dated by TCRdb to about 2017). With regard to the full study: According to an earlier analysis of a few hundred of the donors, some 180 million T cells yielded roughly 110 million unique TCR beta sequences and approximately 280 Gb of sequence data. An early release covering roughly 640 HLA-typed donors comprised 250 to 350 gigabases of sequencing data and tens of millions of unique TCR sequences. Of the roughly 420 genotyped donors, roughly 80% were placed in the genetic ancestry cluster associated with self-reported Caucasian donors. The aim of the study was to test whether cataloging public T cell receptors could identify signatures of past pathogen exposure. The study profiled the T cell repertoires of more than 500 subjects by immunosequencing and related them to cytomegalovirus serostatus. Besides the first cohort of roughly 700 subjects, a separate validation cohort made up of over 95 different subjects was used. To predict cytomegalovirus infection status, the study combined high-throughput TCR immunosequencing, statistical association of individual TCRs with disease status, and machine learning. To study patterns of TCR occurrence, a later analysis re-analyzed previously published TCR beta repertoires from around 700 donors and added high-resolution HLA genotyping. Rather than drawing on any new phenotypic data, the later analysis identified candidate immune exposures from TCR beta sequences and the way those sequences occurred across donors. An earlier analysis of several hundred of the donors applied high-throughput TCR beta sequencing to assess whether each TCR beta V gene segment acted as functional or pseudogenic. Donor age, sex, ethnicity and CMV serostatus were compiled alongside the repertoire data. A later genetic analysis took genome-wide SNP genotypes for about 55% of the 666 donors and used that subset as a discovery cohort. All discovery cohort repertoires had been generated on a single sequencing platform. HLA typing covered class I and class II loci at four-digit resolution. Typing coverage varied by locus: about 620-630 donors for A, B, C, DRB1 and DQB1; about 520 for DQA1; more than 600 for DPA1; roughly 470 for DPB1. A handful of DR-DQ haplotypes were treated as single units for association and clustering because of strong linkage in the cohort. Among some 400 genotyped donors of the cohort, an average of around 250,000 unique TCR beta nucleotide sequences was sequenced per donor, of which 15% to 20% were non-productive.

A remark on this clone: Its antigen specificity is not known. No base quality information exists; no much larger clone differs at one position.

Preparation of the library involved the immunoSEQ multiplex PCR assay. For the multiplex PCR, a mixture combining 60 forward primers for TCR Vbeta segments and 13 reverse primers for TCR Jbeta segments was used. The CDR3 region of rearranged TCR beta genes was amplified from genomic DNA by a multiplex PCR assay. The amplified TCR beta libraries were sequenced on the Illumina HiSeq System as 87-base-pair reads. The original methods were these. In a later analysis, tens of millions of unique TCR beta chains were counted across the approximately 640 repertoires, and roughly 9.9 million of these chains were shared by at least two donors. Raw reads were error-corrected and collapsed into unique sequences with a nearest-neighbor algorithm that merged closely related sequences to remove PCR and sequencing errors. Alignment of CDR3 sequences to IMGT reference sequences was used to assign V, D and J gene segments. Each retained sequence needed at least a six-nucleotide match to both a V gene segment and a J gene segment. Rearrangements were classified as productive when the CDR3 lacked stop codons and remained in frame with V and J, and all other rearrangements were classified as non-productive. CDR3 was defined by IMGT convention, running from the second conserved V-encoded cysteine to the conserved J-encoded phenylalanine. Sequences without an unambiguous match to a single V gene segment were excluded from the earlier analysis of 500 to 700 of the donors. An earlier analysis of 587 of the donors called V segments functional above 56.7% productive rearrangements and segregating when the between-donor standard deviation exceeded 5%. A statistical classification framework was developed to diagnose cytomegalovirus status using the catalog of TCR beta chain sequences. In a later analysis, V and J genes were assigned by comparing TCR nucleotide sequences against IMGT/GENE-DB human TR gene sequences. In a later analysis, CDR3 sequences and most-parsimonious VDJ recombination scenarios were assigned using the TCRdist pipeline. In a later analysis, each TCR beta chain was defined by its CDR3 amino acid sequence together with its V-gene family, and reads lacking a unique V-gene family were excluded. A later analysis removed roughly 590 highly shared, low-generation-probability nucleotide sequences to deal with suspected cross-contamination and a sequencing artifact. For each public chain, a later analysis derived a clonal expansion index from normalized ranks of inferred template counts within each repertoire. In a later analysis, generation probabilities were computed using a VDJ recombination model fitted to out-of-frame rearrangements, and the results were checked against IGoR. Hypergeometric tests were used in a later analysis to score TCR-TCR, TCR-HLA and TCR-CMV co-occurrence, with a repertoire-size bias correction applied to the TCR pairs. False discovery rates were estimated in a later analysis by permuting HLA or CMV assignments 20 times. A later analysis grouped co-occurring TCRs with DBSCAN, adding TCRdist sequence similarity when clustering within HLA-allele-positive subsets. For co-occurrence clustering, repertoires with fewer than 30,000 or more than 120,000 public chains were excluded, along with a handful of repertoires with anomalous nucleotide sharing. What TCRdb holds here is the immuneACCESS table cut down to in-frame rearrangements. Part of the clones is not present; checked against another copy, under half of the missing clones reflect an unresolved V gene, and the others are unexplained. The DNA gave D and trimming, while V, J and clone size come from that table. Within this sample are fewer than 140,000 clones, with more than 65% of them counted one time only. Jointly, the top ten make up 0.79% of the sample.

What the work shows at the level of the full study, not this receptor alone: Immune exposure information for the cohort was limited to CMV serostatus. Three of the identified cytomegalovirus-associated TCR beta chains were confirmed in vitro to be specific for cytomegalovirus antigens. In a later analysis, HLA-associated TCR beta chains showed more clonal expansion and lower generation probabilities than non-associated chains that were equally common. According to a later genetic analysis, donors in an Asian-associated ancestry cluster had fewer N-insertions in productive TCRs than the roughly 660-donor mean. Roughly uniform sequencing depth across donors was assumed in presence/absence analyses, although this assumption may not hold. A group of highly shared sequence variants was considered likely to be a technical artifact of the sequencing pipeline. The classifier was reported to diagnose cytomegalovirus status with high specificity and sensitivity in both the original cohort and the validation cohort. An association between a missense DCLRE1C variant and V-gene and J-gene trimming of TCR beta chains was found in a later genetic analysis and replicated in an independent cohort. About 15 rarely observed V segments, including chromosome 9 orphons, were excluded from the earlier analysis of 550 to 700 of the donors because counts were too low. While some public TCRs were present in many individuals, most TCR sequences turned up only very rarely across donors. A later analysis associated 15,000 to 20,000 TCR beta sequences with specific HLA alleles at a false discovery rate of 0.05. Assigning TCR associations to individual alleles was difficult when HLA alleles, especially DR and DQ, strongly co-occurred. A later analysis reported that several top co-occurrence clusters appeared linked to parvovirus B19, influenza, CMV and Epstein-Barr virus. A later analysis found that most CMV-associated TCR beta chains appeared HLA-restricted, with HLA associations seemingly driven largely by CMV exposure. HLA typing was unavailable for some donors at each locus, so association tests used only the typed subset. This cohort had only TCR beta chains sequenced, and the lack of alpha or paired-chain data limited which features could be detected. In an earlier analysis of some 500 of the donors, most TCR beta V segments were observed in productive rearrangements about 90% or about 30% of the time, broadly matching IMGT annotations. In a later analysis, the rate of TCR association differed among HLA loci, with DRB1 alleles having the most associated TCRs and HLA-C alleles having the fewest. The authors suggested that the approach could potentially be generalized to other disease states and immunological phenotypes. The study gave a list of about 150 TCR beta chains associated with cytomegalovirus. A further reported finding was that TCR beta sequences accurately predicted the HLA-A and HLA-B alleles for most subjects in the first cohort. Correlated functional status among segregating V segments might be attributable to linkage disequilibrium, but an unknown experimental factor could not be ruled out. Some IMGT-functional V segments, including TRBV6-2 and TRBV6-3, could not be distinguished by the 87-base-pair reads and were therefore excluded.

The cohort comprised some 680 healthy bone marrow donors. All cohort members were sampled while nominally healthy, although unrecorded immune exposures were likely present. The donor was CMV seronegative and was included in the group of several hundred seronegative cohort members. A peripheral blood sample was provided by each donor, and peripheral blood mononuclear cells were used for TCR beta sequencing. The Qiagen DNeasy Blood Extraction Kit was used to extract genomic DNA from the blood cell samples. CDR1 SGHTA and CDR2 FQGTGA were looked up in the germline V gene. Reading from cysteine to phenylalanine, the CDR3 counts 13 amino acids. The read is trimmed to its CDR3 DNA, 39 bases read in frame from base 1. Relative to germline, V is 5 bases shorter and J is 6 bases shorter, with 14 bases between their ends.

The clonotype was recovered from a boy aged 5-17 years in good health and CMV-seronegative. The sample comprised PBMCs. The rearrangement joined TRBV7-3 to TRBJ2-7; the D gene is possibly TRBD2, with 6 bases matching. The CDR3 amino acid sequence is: CASSPGVSGEQYF. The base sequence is TGTGCCAGCAGCCCTGGGGTTAGCGGCGAGCAGTACTTC.